This TCR beta chain originates from a study of OX40 agonist ivuxolimab in advanced cancers. Study overall: Prior anti-PD-1, anti-PD-L1 or anti-CTLA-4 therapy did not bar entry, and 30% to 40% had some.

V was trimmed by 10 bases and J by 5 bases, leaving 24 bases between them. Germline V lookup: CDR1 SGHVS, CDR2 FNYEAQ. The CDR3 consists of 16 residues. Some clones are missing from TCRdb's copy, which holds only in-frame ones; the method was immunoSEQ multiplex PCR. The table lists more than 70,000 clones, about 89% of them singletons. The clonotype comes from an adult with an advanced solid tumor such as melanoma, head and neck, liver or kidney cancer. The chain joins TRBV7-6 to TRBJ2-1; possible D gene TRBD1, 6 bases. The material was CD4+ or CD8+ T cells sorted from blood, obtained in a trial of the OX40 agonist ivuxolimab. The CDR3 sequence is CATSYGGQEQNNEQFF. The CDR3 DNA reads TGTGCCACCTCATATGGGGGCCAGGAACAGAACAATGAGCAGTTCTTC.